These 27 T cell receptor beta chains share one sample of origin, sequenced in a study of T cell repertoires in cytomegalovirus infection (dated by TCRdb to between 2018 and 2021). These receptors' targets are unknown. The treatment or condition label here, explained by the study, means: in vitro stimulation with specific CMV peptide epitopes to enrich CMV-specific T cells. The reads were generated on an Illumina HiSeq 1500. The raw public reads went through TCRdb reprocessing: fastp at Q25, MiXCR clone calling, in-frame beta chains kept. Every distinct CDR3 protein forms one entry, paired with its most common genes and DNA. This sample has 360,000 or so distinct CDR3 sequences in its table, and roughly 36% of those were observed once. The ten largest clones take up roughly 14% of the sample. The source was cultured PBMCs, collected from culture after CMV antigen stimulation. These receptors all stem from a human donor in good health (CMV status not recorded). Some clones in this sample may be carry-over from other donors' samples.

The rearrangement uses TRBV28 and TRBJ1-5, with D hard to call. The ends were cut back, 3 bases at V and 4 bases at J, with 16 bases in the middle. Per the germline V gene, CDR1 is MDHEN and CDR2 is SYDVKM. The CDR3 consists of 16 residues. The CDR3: CASSLREWVENQPQHF. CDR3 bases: TGTGCCAGCAGTTTGAGGGAATGGGTAGAAAATCAGCCCCAGCATTTT.

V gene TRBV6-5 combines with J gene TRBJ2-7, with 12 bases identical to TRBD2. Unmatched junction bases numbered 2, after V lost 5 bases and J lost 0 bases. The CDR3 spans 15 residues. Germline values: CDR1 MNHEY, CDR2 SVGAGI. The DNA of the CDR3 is TGTGCCAGCAGTACGACTAGCGGGAGCTCCTACGAGCAGTACTTC. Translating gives CASSTTSGSSYEQYF.

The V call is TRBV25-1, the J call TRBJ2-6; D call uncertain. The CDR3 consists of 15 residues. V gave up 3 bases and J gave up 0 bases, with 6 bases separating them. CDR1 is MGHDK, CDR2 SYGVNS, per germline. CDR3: CASSDPPSGANVLTF. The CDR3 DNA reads TGTGCCAGCAGTGACCCTCCCTCTGGGGCCAACGTCCTGACTTTC.

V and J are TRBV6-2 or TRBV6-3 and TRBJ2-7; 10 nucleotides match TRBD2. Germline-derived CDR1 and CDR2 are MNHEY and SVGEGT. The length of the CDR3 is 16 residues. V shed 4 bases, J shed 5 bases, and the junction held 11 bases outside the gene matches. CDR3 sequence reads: CASSSPVAGGSNEQYF. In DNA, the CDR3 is TGTGCCAGCAGTTCCCCCGTAGCGGGAGGATCCAACGAGCAGTACTTC.

The CDR3 reads CASSLQGFWGPNEQFF. CDR3 DNA sequence: TGTGCCAGTAGTCTACAGGGGTTCTGGGGGCCCAATGAGCAGTTCTTC. The chain is built from TRBV19 and TRBJ2-1; 7 bases are a match to TRBD1. Germline V gives CDR1 LNHDA, CDR2 SQIVND (reference sequence). J lost 6 bases, V lost 5 bases, and 13 bases had no gene match. The length of the CDR3 is 16 residues.

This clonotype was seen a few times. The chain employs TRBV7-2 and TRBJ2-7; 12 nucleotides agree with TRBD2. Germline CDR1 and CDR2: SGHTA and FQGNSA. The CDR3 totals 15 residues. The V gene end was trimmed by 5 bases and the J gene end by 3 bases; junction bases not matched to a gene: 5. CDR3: CASSLTSGRNYEQYF. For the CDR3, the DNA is TGTGCCAGCAGCCTAACTAGCGGGAGGAACTACGAGCAGTACTTC.

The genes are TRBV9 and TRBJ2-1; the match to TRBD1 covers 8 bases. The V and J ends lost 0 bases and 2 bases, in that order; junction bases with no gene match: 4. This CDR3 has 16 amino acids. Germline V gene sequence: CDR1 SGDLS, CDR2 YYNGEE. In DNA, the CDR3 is TGTGCCAGCAGCGTAGTCCCACAGGGGGCCTACAATGAGCAGTTCTTC. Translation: CASSVVPQGAYNEQFF.

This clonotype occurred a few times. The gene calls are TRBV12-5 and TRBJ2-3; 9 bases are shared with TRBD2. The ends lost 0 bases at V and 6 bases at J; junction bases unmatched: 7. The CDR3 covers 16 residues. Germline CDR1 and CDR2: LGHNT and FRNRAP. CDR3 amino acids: CASGLVASGIRDTQYF. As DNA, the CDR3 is TGTGCTAGTGGTTTGGTGGCTAGCGGGATTAGGGATACGCAGTATTTT.

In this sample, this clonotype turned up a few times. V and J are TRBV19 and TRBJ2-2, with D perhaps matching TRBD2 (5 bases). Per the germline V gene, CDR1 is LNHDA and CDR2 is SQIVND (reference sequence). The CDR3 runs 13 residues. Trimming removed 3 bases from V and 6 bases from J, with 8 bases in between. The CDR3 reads CASSITRPGELFF. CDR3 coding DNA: TGTGCCAGTAGTATCACTAGGCCCGGGGAGCTGTTTTTT.

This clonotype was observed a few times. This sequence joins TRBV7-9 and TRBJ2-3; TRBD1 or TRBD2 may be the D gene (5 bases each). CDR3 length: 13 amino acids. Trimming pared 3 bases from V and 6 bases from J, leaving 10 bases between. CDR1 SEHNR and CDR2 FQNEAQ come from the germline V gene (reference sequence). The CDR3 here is CASSLGDGDTQYF. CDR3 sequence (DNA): TGTGCCAGCAGCTTGGGGGACGGCGATACGCAGTATTTT. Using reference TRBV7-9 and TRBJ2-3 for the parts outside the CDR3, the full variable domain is DTGVSQNPRHKITKRGQNVTFRCDPISEHNRLYWYRQTLGQGPEFLTYFQNEAQLEKSRLLSDRFSAERPKGSFSTLEIQRTEQGDSAMYLCASSLGDGDTQYFGPGTRLTVL.

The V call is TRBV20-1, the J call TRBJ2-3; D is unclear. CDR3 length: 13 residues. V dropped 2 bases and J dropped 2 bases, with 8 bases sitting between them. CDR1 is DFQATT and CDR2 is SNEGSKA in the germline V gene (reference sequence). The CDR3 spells CSARQTFTDTQYF. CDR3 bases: TGCAGTGCTAGACAGACTTTCACAGATACGCAGTATTTT.

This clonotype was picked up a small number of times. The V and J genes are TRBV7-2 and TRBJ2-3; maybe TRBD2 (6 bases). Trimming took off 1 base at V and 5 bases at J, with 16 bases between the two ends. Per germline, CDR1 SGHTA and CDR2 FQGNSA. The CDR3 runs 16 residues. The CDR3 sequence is CASSLVPAKAGDTQYF. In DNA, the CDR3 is TGTGCCAGCAGCTTAGTTCCAGCCAAAGCGGGAGATACGCAGTATTTT.

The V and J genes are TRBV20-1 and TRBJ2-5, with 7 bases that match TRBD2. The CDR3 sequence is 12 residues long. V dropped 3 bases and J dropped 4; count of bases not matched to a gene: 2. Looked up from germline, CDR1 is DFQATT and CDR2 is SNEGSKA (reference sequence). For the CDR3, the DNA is TGCAGTGCTAGGGGAGGGACAGAGACCCAGTACTTC. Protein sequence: CSARGGTETQYF.

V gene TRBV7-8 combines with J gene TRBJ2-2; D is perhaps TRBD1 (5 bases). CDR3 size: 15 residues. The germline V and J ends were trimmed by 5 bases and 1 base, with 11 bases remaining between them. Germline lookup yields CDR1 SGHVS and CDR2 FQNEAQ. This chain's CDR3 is CASSPHTGNTGELFF. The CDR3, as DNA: TGTGCCAGCAGCCCCCACACAGGGAACACCGGGGAGCTGTTTTTT.

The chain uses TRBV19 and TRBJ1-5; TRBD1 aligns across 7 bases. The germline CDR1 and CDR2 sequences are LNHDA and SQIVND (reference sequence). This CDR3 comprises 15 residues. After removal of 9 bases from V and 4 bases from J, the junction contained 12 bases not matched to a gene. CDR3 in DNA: TGTGCCAGCAACCCTCTGGGACAGACTAATCAGCCCCAGCATTTT. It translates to CASNPLGQTNQPQHF.

The CDR3: CASSRTSGSRDEQFF. The CDR3 DNA sequence: TGTGCCAGCAGCCGTACTAGCGGGAGCCGGGATGAGCAGTTCTTC. The chain is built from TRBV7-6 and TRBJ2-1; 11 nucleotides line up with TRBD2. The J segment lost 8 bases and the V segment lost 5 bases, leaving 8 bases of the junction unmatched. This CDR3 has 15 amino acids. The germline gives CDR1 SGHVS, CDR2 FNYEAQ.

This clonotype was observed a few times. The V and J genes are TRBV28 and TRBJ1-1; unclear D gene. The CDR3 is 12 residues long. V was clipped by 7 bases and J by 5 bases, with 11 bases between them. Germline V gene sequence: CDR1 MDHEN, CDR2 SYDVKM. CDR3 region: CASNLDSTEAFF. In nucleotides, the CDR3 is TGTGCCAGCAATCTCGACTCGACTGAAGCTTTCTTT.

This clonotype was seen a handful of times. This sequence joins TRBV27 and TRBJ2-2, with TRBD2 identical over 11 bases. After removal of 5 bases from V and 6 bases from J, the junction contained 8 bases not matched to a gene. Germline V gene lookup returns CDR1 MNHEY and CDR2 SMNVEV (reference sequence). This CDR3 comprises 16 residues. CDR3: CASSGSGRASAGELFF. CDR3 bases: TGTGCCAGCAGTGGTAGCGGGAGGGCCTCCGCCGGGGAGCTGTTTTTT.

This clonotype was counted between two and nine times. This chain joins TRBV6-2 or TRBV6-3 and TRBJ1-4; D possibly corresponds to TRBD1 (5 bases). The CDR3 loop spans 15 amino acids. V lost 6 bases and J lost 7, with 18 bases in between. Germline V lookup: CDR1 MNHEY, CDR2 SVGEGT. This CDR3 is CASRETGDGGEKLFF. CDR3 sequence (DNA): TGTGCCAGCAGGGAGACCGGGGACGGCGGTGAAAAACTGTTTTTT.

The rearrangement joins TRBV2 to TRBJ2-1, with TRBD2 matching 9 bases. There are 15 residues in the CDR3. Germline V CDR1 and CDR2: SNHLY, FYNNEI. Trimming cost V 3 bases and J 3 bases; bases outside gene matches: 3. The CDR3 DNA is TGTGCCAGCAGTGATCTTAGCGGGAGCTACAATGAGCAGTTCTTC. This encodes CASSDLSGSYNEQFF.

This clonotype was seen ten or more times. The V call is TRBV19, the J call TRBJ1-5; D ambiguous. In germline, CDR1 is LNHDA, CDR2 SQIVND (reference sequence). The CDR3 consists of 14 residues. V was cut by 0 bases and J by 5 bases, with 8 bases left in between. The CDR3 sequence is CASSIETAHQPQHF. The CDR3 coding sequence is TGTGCCAGTAGTATAGAGACCGCTCATCAGCCCCAGCATTTT. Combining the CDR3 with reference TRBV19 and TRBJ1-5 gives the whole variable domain DGGITQSPKYLFRKEGQNVTLSCEQNLNHDAMYWYRQDPGQGLRLIYYSQIVNDFQKGDIAEGYSVSREKKESFPLTVTSAQKNPTAFYLCASSIETAHQPQHFGDGTRLSIL.

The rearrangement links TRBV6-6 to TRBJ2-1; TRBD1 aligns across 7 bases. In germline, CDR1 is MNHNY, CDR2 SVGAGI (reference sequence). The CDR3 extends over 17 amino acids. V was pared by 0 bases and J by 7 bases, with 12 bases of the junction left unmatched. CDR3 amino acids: CASSYSPSDRRRNEQFF. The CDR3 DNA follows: TGTGCCAGCAGTTACTCGCCCTCGGACAGGAGGAGAAATGAGCAGTTCTTC.

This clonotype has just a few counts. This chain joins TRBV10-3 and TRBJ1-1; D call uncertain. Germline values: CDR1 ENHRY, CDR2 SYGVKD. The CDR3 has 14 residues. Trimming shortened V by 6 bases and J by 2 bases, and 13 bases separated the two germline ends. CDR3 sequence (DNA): TGTGCCATCAGCAGTCTTGAGAGCAACACTGAAGCTTTCTTT. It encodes CAISSLESNTEAFF.

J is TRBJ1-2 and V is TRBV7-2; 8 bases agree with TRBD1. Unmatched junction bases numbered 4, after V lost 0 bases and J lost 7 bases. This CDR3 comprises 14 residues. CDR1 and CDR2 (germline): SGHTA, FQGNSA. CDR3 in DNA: TGTGCCAGCAGCTTAGCTGGCAGGGGGCCTGGCTACACCTTC. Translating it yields CASSLAGRGPGYTF.

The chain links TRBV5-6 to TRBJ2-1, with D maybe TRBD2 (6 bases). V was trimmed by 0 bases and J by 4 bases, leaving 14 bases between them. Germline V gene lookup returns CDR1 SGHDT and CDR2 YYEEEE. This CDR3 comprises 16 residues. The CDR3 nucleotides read TGTGCCAGCAGCTTGGGGTCTCTCGCGGGGTACAATGAGCAGTTCTTC. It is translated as CASSLGSLAGYNEQFF. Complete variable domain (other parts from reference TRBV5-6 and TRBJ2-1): DAGVTQSPTHLIKTRGQQVTLRCSPKSGHDTVSWYQQALGQGPQFIFQYYEEEERQRGNFPDRFSGHQFPNYSSELNVNALLLGDSALYLCASSLGSLAGYNEQFFGPGTRLTVL.

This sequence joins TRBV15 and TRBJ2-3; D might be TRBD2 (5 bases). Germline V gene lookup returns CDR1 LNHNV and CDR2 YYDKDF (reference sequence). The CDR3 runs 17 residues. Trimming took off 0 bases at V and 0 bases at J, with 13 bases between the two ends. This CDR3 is CATSRDGPSTSTDTQYF. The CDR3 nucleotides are TGTGCCACCAGCAGAGATGGTCCTAGCACCAGCACAGATACGCAGTATTTT.

CDR3 loop: CASSSKPTGHCTF. DNA for the CDR3: TGTGCCAGCAGCTCTAAACCGACAGGGCATTGCACCTTC. The rearrangement joins TRBV7-8 to TRBJ1-2; the match to TRBD1 covers 7 bases. Germline V gives CDR1 SGHVS, CDR2 FQNEAQ. The trim removed 4 bases at V and 13 bases at J, leaving 12 bases unmatched. The CDR3 has 13 amino acids.